One sample yielded the 18 T cell receptor beta chains listed below, sequenced in a study of blood T cells in healthy people across ages. The use of a sample-barcoded 5' primer and a J-beta primer mix characterized a second PCR of about 7 to 12 cycles. TCRdb fed the 5' RACE reads into MiXCR, producing one record per CDR3 protein. The sample records 550,000 to 800,000 distinct CDR3 sequences, around 20% being singletons. Source material: blood. These receptors originate from a man aged 65-85 years in good health.

This clonotype was picked up a small number of times. The CDR3 is CASSGGDLRPYGYTF. The DNA for the CDR3 is TGTGCCAGCAGCGGAGGGGACCTGCGGCCTTATGGCTACACCTTC. This sequence joins TRBV7-9 and TRBJ1-2, with D perhaps matching TRBD1 (5 bases). This CDR3 contains 15 residues. CDR1 SEHNR and CDR2 FQNEAQ come from the germline V gene (reference sequence). Trimming shortened V by 5 bases and J by 5 bases, and 18 bases separated the two germline ends.

This clonotype was seen once. The gene calls are TRBV9 and TRBJ2-5; 9 positions match TRBD1. The end of the DNA is better explained by TRBJ2-1, so the J call may be wrong. There are 15 residues in the CDR3. The germline V gene has CDR1 SGDLS and CDR2 YYNGEE. The CDR3 spells CASSVADRGGNEQFF. In nucleotides, the CDR3 is TGTGCCAGCAGCGTGGCGGACAGGGGAGGGAATGAGCAGTTCTTC.

The rearrangement joins TRBV20-1 to TRBJ1-4; D remains unclear. CDR3 length: 14 amino acids. V gave up 2 bases and J gave up 8 bases, with 15 bases separating them. Germline assignment: CDR1 DFQATT and CDR2 SNEGSKA (reference sequence). The chain's CDR3 is CSARHDWGGEKLFF. The CDR3, as DNA: TGCAGTGCTAGACACGACTGGGGTGGGGAAAAACTGTTTTTT.

The rearrangement links TRBV5-4 to TRBJ2-1, with D perhaps matching TRBD1 or TRBD2 (6 bases each). The germline V gene encodes CDR1 SGHNT and CDR2 YYREEE (reference sequence). The CDR3 spans 16 residues. Between the trimmed V and J ends, which lost 0 bases and 2 bases, there was a span of 12 bases. The CDR3 spells CASSLAGATTYNEQFF. CDR3 sequence (DNA): TGTGCCAGCAGCTTGGCGGGGGCAACCACCTACAATGAGCAGTTCTTC.

This chain uses TRBV19 with TRBJ2-7; 7 bases fit TRBD1. V was pared by 7 bases and J by 4 bases, with 7 bases of the junction left unmatched. The CDR3 covers 13 residues. Germline V gene lookup returns CDR1 LNHDA and CDR2 SQIVND (reference sequence). The CDR3: CASTDRTGYEQYF. The DNA of the CDR3 is TGTGCCAGTACAGACCGGACAGGTTACGAGCAGTACTTC. The full variable domain, in which reference TRBV19 and TRBJ2-7 provide the parts outside the CDR3, is DGGITQSPKYLFRKEGQNVTLSCEQNLNHDAMYWYRQDPGQGLRLIYYSQIVNDFQKGDIAEGYSVSREKKESFPLTVTSAQKNPTAFYLCASTDRTGYEQYFGPGTRLTVT.

This chain joins TRBV5-1 and TRBJ2-7; TRBD1 matches at 10 bases. After removal of 2 bases from V and 4 bases from J, the junction contained 6 bases not matched to a gene. Germline V gives CDR1 SGHRS, CDR2 YFSETQ. The CDR3 totals 15 residues. CDR3 region: CASSLGTGVIYEQYF. As DNA, the CDR3 is TGCGCCAGCAGCTTAGGGACAGGGGTAATTTACGAGCAGTACTTC. Based on the CDR3 plus reference TRBV5-1 and TRBJ2-7, the full variable domain is KAGVTQTPRYLIKTRGQQVTLSCSPISGHRSVSWYQQTPGQGLQFLFEYFSETQRNKGNFPGRFSGRQFSNSRSEMNVSTLELGDSALYLCASSLGTGVIYEQYFGPGTRLTVT.

The chain combines TRBV6-5 with TRBJ2-5, with TRBD1 matching over 8 bases. The CDR3 totals 16 residues. The V gene's germline CDR1 is MNHEY and CDR2 SVGAGI. V trimming: 5 bases; J trimming: 2 bases; junction bases outside the gene matches: 10. CDR3 amino acids: CASSQRTGPIQETQYF. The DNA for the CDR3 is TGTGCCAGCAGTCAGCGGACAGGGCCCATTCAAGAGACCCAGTACTTC.

The chain links TRBV20-1 to TRBJ2-7; 15 bases match TRBD2. Trimming took 1 base from V and 0 from J; bases not matched to a gene: 19. Germline values: CDR1 DFQATT, CDR2 SNEGSKA (reference sequence). The CDR3 has 22 amino acids. CDR3 loop: CSARARPTGTSGRIPSSYEQYF. CDR3 DNA sequence: TGCAGTGCTAGAGCCAGACCGACCGGGACTAGCGGGAGGATCCCCTCCTCCTACGAGCAGTACTTC.

This clonotype turned up a few times. The chain recombines TRBV5-1 with TRBJ2-7; 9 bases map to TRBD2. The J segment lost 5 bases and the V segment lost 1 base, leaving 4 bases of the junction unmatched. Per the germline V gene, CDR1 is SGHRS and CDR2 is YFSETQ. The CDR3 contains 14 residues. The CDR3 DNA follows: TGCGCCAGCAGCTTGAGCGGGAGGATGAACGAGCAGTACTTC. Translation: CASSLSGRMNEQYF.

The table lists this clonotype with a few counts. The genes are TRBV6-2 or TRBV6-3 and TRBJ2-4; D remains ambiguous. Trimming removed 6 bases at V and 4 bases at J, with 13 bases between. The CDR3 totals 14 residues. Germline lookup yields CDR1 MNHEY and CDR2 SVGEGT. CDR3 in amino acids: CASRTRFLKNIQYF. The CDR3 DNA follows: TGTGCCAGCAGAACCCGGTTTCTTAAAAACATTCAGTACTTC.

This clonotype was detected ten times or more. J is TRBJ1-5 and V is TRBV12-3 or TRBV12-4; 8 bases are shared with TRBD1. Germline trimming cut 6 bases from V and 5 bases from J; bases unmatched to any gene: 9. The CDR3 contains 15 residues. This CDR3 is CASSQNLQGDQPQHF. The CDR3 DNA reads as TGTGCCAGCAGCCAGAACCTACAGGGGGATCAGCCCCAGCATTTT.

At least ten counts were recorded for this clonotype. This chain connects TRBV12-3 or TRBV12-4 to TRBJ2-1, with 10 bases matching TRBD2. V lost 8 bases and J lost 4; bases outside the gene matches: 8. CDR3 length equals 15 residues. For the CDR3, the DNA is TGTGCCAGCTCACTCACTAGCGGGGTATACAATGAGCAGTTCTTC. Translated, it gives CASSLTSGVYNEQFF.

This clonotype came up a few times. The chain joins TRBV7-9 to TRBJ2-7; 11 bases map to TRBD1. The V gene's germline CDR1 is SEHNR and CDR2 FQNEAQ (reference sequence). The CDR3 extends over 15 amino acids. V trimming: 5 bases; J trimming: 6 bases; junction bases outside the gene matches: 9. The CDR3: CASSNRDRGGSEQYF. The CDR3 region has the DNA TGTGCCAGCAGCAACCGGGACAGGGGGGGCAGCGAGCAGTACTTC.

This chain joins TRBV28 and TRBJ1-6; 7 bases are a match to TRBD1. V shed 7 bases, J shed 7 bases, and the junction held 13 bases outside the gene matches. The CDR3 covers 16 residues. CDR1 MDHEN and CDR2 SYDVKM come from the germline V gene. In DNA form, the CDR3 reads TGTGCCAGCAAGACTCGGGGGACAGCCGGGAATTCACCCCTCCACTTT. Its protein is CASKTRGTAGNSPLHF.

This clonotype has a count of ten or more. The rearrangement uses TRBV11-2 and TRBJ2-7, with 8 bases identical to TRBD2. Germline V gene lookup returns CDR1 SGHAT and CDR2 FQNNGV. This CDR3 is 14 amino acids long. V lost 5 bases and J lost 2; bases outside the gene matches: 5. The chain's CDR3 is CASSLGLGAYEQYF. The CDR3 DNA reads TGTGCCAGCAGCCTGGGACTAGGGGCCTACGAGCAGTACTTC. The full variable domain, its missing parts supplied by reference TRBV11-2 and TRBJ2-7, is EAGVAQSPRYKIIEKRQSVAFWCNPISGHATLYWYQQILGQGPKLLIQFQNNGVVDDSQLPKDRFSAERLKGVDSTLKIQPAKLEDSAVYLCASSLGLGAYEQYFGPGTRLTVT.

There are a few counts of this clonotype. J is TRBJ1-1 and V is TRBV6-5; no firm D call. In germline, CDR1 is MNHEY, CDR2 SVGAGI. The CDR3 has 13 amino acids. In nucleotides, the CDR3 is TGTACCACGAGGGCCAGGCCAGACACTGAAGCTTTCTTT. Amino acid sequence: CTTRARPDTEAFF.

This clonotype was counted at least ten times. This chain uses TRBV11-2 with TRBJ2-7; possibly TRBD1 for D (5 bases). CDR1 and CDR2 from the germline V gene are SGHAT and FQNNGV. The ends were cut back, 5 bases at V and 3 bases at J, with 20 bases in the middle. CDR3 length equals 16 residues. CDR3 sequence (DNA): TGTGCCAGCAGCCCAATATCGTACCAGGGTGTCTACGAGCAGTACTTC. This sequence encodes CASSPISYQGVYEQYF.

V is TRBV19 and J is TRBJ2-7; D not resolved. The V end was cut by 6 bases, the J end by 0 bases, with 18 bases between. CDR3 length equals 16 residues. Germline V CDR1 and CDR2: LNHDA, SQIVND (reference sequence). The CDR3 loop reads CASSPKKPTSSYEQYF. In DNA, the CDR3 is TGTGCCAGTAGCCCAAAAAAGCCTACCTCCTCCTACGAGCAGTACTTC.